This T cell receptor (beta chain) was identified during a study of blood T cell repertoires in COVID-19. About the study: Material from acute and convalescent COVID-19 was sourced from the United States, Italy and Spain.

The data were produced by immunoSEQ multiplex PCR, yet TCRdb's version contains in-frame clones alone and is incomplete. The data contain over 15,000 clones, 90% to 95% of them singletons. Germline values: CDR1 LGHDT, CDR2 YNNKEL (reference sequence). Germline trimming cut 3 bases from V and 3 bases from J; bases unmatched to any gene: 8. The CDR3 covers 15 residues. In its sample, this clone was seen a few times. The specimen sequenced was peripheral blood. This TCR was recovered from a human donor in a cohort sampled during active COVID-19. This sequence joins TRBV3-1 (or the pseudogene TRBV3-2) and TRBJ2-7; 7 bases agree with TRBD1. The CDR3 loop is CASSHIQGLSYEQYF. As DNA, the CDR3 is TGTGCCAGCAGCCATATACAGGGGTTAAGCTACGAGCAGTACTTC.